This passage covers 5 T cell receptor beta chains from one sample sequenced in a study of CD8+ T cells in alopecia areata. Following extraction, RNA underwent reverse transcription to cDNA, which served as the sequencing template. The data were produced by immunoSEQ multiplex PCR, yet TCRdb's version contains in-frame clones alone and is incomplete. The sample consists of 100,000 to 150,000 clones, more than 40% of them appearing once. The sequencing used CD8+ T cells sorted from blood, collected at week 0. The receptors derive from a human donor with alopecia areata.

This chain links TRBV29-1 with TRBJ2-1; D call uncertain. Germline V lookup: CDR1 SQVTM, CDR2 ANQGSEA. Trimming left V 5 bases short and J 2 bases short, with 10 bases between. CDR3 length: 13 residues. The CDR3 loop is CSVRAVTYNEQFF. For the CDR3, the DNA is TGCAGCGTTAGAGCCGTTACCTACAATGAGCAGTTCTTC.

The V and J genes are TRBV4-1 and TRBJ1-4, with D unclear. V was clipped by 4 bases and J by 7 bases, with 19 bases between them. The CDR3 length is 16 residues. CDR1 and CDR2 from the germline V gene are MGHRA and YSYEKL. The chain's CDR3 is CASSPSSRGLGEKLFF. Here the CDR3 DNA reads TGCGCCAGCAGCCCTTCCTCACGAGGCCTTGGTGAAAAACTGTTTTTT.

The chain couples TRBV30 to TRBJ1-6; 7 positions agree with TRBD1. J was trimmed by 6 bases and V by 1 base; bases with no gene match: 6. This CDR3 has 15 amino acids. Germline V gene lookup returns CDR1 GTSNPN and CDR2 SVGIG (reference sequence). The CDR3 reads CAWSGRQGINSPLHF. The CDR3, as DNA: TGTGCCTGGAGTGGGAGACAGGGAATTAATTCACCCCTCCACTTT.

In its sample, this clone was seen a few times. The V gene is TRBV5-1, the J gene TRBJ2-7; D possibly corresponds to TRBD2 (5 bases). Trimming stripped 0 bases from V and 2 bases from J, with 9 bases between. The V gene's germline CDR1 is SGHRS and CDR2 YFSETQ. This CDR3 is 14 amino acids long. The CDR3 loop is CASSLDRRAYEQYF. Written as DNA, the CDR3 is TGCGCCAGCAGCTTGGATAGGCGGGCCTACGAGCAGTACTTC.

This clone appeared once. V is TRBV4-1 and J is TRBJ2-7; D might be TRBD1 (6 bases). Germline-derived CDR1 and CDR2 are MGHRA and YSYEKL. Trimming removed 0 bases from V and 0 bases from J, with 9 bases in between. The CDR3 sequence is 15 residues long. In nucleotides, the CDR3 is TGCGCCAGCAGCCAAGATCGGGACAACTCCTACGAGCAGTACTTC. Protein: CASSQDRDNSYEQYF.